Presented here are 21 T cell receptor beta chains from one specimen sequenced in a study of blood T cells in healthy people across ages. Primed by a sample-barcoded 5' primer and a J-beta primer mix, a second PCR proceeded for roughly 7 to 11 cycles. TCRdb re-derived calls from the 5' RACE reads in MiXCR, one entry per CDR3 protein. The sample holds approximately 800,000 distinct CDR3 sequences, around a quarter seen once. These same data were also listed under a study on T cells of mothers and their children.

The specimen was blood. These receptors all stem from a boy younger than 18 in good health.

This clonotype has only a few counts. V is TRBV6-2 or TRBV6-3 and J is TRBJ2-7, with D tentatively TRBD2 (5 bases). V shed 8 bases and J shed 0 bases, with 17 bases lying between them. CDR1 is MNHEY, CDR2 SVGEGT, per germline. The CDR3 extends over 15 amino acids. The CDR3 nucleotides read TGTGCCAGCCTTAGCGTGAAAGGGAGCTCCTACGAGCAGTACGTC. This sequence encodes CASLSVKGSSYEQYV.

In this sample, this clonotype turned up many times. This chain joins TRBV5-1 and TRBJ2-2, with D uncertain. Trimming removed 4 bases at V and 3 bases at J, with 13 bases between. This CDR3 contains 15 residues. CDR1 SGHRS and CDR2 YFSETQ come from the germline V gene. The CDR3 region has the DNA TGCGCCAGCAGCCCGGGTGAAGGGTACACCGGGGAGCTGTTTTTT. Its translation: CASSPGEGYTGELFF.

CDR3 in amino acids: CASSQDLWGGPGWETQYF. The CDR3 nucleotides read TGTGCCAGCAGCCAAGATCTTTGGGGGGGGCCTGGATGGGAGACCCAGTACTTC. The chain is built from TRBV3-1 and TRBJ2-7, with a tentative D call TRBD2 (7 bases). The J call may be faulty, since TRBJ2-5 better matches the DNA end. Per germline, CDR1 LGHDT and CDR2 YNNKEL (reference sequence). The CDR3 covers 18 residues.

This clonotype was found a few times. The gene calls are TRBV10-2 and TRBJ1-4; TRBD1 is a possible D gene (6 bases). Germline loops: CDR1 WSHSY, CDR2 SAAADI. With 7 bases removed from V and 0 bases from J, the gap between germline ends came to 9 bases. The CDR3 is made up of 14 amino acids. This CDR3 is CASKDSTTNEKLFF. In DNA, the CDR3 is TGCGCCAGCAAGGACAGCACAACTAATGAAAAACTGTTTTTT.

This chain links TRBV9 with TRBJ2-6; no reliable D call. Trimming pared 0 bases from V and 2 bases from J, leaving 15 bases between. Germline CDR1 reads SGDLS; CDR2 reads YYNGEE. This CDR3 is built from 18 residues. This CDR3 is CASSVGEGYPPGANVLTF. CDR3 nucleotide sequence: TGTGCCAGCAGCGTAGGCGAAGGGTACCCTCCTGGGGCCAACGTCCTGACTTTC. Together with reference TRBV9 and TRBJ2-6, the CDR3 gives the full variable domain: DSGVTQTPKHLITATGQRVTLRCSPRSGDLSVYWYQQSLDQGLQFLIQYYNGEERAKGNILERFSAQQFPDLHSELNLSSLELGDSALYFCASSVGEGYPPGANVLTFGAGSRLTVL.

This clonotype was picked up a small number of times. This chain joins TRBV4-3 and TRBJ2-3; D assignment may be TRBD1 or TRBD2 (6 bases each). CDR1 is LGHNA, CDR2 YSLEER, per germline. V was pared by 0 bases and J by 8 bases, with 27 bases between. The CDR3 covers 19 residues. The CDR3 region has the DNA TGCGCCAGCAGCCAAGAAGGCGCGGGACTCAGGGGCGCAGGGAGTACGCAGTATTTT. Encoded protein: CASSQEGAGLRGAGSTQYF.

This clonotype was observed a handful of times. V is TRBV7-9 and J is TRBJ1-1; no clear D gene. Trimming took 5 bases from V and 0 from J, leaving 10 bases between them. Germline V gene data show CDR1 as SEHNR and CDR2 as FQNEAQ (reference sequence). The CDR3 extends over 14 amino acids. CDR3 in amino acids: CASSMGGLNTEAFF. CDR3 in DNA: TGTGCCAGCAGCATGGGTGGACTGAACACTGAAGCTTTCTTT.

This chain connects TRBV29-1 to TRBJ2-5; either TRBD1 or TRBD2 may fit D (5 bases each). The closer fit of TRBJ2-7 to the DNA end suggests the J call may be wrong. Germline V gene data show CDR1 as SQVTM and CDR2 as ANQGSEA. CDR3 size: 11 residues. CDR3 sequence reads: CSVEGGYEQYF. DNA of the CDR3: TGCAGCGTTGAAGGGGGGTACGAGCAGTACTTC.

The rearrangement uses TRBV5-5 and TRBJ2-3; D is unresolved. In germline, CDR1 is SGHKS, CDR2 YYEKEE (reference sequence). This CDR3 region has 15 residues. The germline V and J ends were trimmed by 1 base and 6 bases, with 15 bases remaining between them. CDR3 in DNA: TGTGCCAGCAGCTTGAGGGCGGCCCTTTCGGATACGCAGTATTTT. Protein: CASSLRAALSDTQYF. The whole variable domain, remainder taken from reference TRBV5-5 and TRBJ2-3, is DAGVTQSPTHLIKTRGQQVTLRCSPISGHKSVSWYQQVLGQGPQFIFQYYEKEERGRGNFPDRFSARQFPNYSSELNVNALLLGDSALYLCASSLRAALSDTQYFGPGTRLTVL.

This clonotype was recorded at least ten times. In DNA, the CDR3 is TGTGCCAGCAGCCTGCTGGGGGGTTACAATGAGCAGTTCTTC. It translates to CASSLLGGYNEQFF. The V call is TRBV14, the J call TRBJ2-1; the D gene is possibly TRBD2 (6 bases). CDR1 is SGHDN, CDR2 FVKESK, per germline. The CDR3 totals 14 residues. V was clipped by 4 bases and J by 4 bases, with 11 bases between them.

This chain uses TRBV4-2 with TRBJ1-1; weak D call: TRBD1 (5 bases). In germline, CDR1 is LGHNA, CDR2 YNFKEQ. The CDR3 is 13 amino acids. Trimming removed 1 base at V and 7 bases at J, with 10 bases between. In nucleotides, the CDR3 is TGTGCCAGCAGCCAAGCCTGGGGGAGTGAAGCTTTCTTT. It yields the protein CASSQAWGSEAFF.

This clonotype was seen only once. This chain links TRBV28 with TRBJ2-7; D is possibly TRBD1 (6 bases). Trimming pared 0 bases from V and 5 bases from J, leaving 14 bases between. Per germline, CDR1 MDHEN and CDR2 SYDVKM. The CDR3 runs 15 residues. The CDR3: CASSLWDSQLDEQYF. The CDR3 nucleotides are TGTGCCAGCAGTTTATGGGACAGCCAGTTAGACGAGCAGTACTTC. Variable domain in full (rest from reference TRBV28 and TRBJ2-7): DVKVTQSSRYLVKRTGEKVFLECVQDMDHENMFWYRQDPGLGLRLIYFSYDVKMKEKGDIPEGYSVSREKKERFSLILESASTNQTSMYLCASSLWDSQLDEQYFGPGTRLTVT.

In its sample, this clonotype was seen a few times. The chain employs TRBV6-5 and TRBJ2-3; 10 bases are a match to TRBD2. The CDR3 spans 19 residues. Germline-derived CDR1 and CDR2 are MNHEY and SVGAGI. The J segment lost 2 bases and the V segment lost 2 bases, leaving 13 bases of the junction unmatched. The CDR3: CASSYPLAGARTSTDTQYF. Here the CDR3 DNA reads TGTGCCAGCAGTTACCCTCTAGCGGGGGCCCGAACTTCCACAGATACGCAGTATTTT.

The rearrangement joins TRBV29-1 to TRBJ1-2; D is unresolved. The germline gives CDR1 SQVTM, CDR2 ANQGSEA. V lost 7 bases and J lost 3, with 9 bases in between. The CDR3 has 11 amino acids. CDR3 bases: TGCAGCGCTGGGGAGTACTATGGCTACACCTTC. It yields the protein CSAGEYYGYTF.

This chain joins TRBV7-2 and TRBJ1-1, with TRBD1 identical over 7 bases. CDR1 and CDR2 from the germline V gene are SGHTA and FQGNSA. V lost 1 base, J lost 0 bases, and 8 bases stayed unmatched. The CDR3 contains 17 residues. The CDR3 protein is CASSLGGAGGMNTEAFF. As DNA, the CDR3 is TGTGCCAGCAGCTTAGGGGGGGCAGGGGGGATGAACACTGAAGCTTTCTTT.

The rearrangement uses TRBV30 and TRBJ2-2; D gene unclear. This CDR3 has 12 amino acids. V lost 3 bases and J 3 bases, leaving 5 bases between the germline ends. Germline V lookup: CDR1 GTSNPN, CDR2 SVGIG (reference sequence). The CDR3 region is CAWSIDTGELFF. In DNA form, the CDR3 reads TGTGCCTGGAGCATCGACACCGGGGAGCTGTTTTTT.

The chain couples TRBV3-1 to TRBJ2-5, with 8 bases aligning to TRBD1. The CDR3 spans 16 residues. CDR1 LGHDT and CDR2 YNNKEL come from the germline V gene (reference sequence). Losses at the gene ends were 2 bases for V and 5 bases for J; bases not matched to a gene: 10. The CDR3 nucleotides read TGTGCCAGCAGCCAAAGAGACAGGGGAATTGGGGAGACCCAGTACTTC. Residues: CASSQRDRGIGETQYF.

The rearrangement joins TRBV7-2 to TRBJ2-3; the match to TRBD2 covers 9 bases. V gave up 2 bases and J gave up 5 bases; unmatched junction bases: 8. The germline CDR1 and CDR2 sequences are SGHTA and FQGNSA. This CDR3 comprises 16 residues. The CDR3 DNA follows: TGTGCCAGCAGCTTAAGGGGCGGGGGGGCCCGAGATACGCAGTATTTT. It encodes CASSLRGGGARDTQYF.

This clonotype was picked up a small number of times. The chain joins TRBV5-1 to TRBJ1-1; 11 bases match TRBD1. The V and J ends lost 4 bases and 10 bases, in that order; junction bases with no gene match: 6. The CDR3 has 13 amino acids. CDR1 is SGHRS and CDR2 is YFSETQ in the germline V gene. The CDR3 nucleotides read TGCGCCAGCAGCCCGGGACAGGGGGAGGGAGCTTTCTTT. Translated: CASSPGQGEGAFF. Together with reference TRBV5-1 and TRBJ1-1, the CDR3 gives the full variable domain: KAGVTQTPRYLIKTRGQQVTLSCSPISGHRSVSWYQQTPGQGLQFLFEYFSETQRNKGNFPGRFSGRQFSNSRSEMNVSTLELGDSALYLCASSPGQGEGAFFGQGTRLTVV.

This clonotype has only a few counts. This chain joins TRBV10-3 and TRBJ2-7; 10 bases match TRBD2. Germline CDR1 ENHRY, CDR2 SYGVKD. J gave up 3 bases and V 0 bases, and 8 bases lay outside the gene matches. The CDR3 contains 17 residues. CDR3 sequence (DNA): TGTGCCATCAGTGAGTCGGTGGGGCTAGCGGGGGACTACGAGCAGTACTTC. It codes for CAISESVGLAGDYEQYF.

This clonotype was seen only a few times. The CDR3 nucleotides are TGTGCCATCAGTGGGGGGACAGGGAGCTCCTACAATGAGCAGTTCTTC. It is translated as CAISGGTGSSYNEQFF. The V and J genes are TRBV10-3 and TRBJ2-1, with TRBD1 matching 9 bases. Trimming at V came to 4 bases and at J to 0 bases, leaving 4 bases not matched to a gene. CDR1 is ENHRY and CDR2 is SYGVKD in the germline V gene. CDR3 length: 16 amino acids.